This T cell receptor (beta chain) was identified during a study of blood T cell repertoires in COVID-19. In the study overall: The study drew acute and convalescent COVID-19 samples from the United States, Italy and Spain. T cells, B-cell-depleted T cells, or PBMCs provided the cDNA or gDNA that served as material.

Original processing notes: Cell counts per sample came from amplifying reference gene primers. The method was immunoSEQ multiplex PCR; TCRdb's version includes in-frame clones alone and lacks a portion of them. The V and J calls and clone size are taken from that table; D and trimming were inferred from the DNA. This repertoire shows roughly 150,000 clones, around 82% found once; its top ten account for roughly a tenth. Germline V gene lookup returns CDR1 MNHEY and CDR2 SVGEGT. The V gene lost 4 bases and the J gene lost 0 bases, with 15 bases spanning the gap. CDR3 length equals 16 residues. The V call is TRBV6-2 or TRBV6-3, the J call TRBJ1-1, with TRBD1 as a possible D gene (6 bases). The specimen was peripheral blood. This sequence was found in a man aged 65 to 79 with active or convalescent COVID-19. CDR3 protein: CASSSHRVALNTEAFF. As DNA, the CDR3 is TGTGCCAGCAGTTCCCACAGGGTCGCCCTGAACACTGAAGCTTTCTTT.